This entry lists 24 T cell receptor beta chains sequenced from one sample in a study of identical twins. TCRdb reprocessed the 5' RACE reads with MiXCR, giving one entry per CDR3 protein. This table has some 660,000 distinct CDR3 sequences, about 9.4% appearing once. This sample was also put to use in a study of yellow fever vaccine responses in identical twins.

The sequencing sample was made of PBMCs. The receptors here all came from a woman aged 18-29 years in good health.

This clonotype was seen a few times. V gene TRBV4-1 combines with J gene TRBJ2-3; 12 bases fit TRBD2. CDR1 is MGHRA and CDR2 is YSYEKL in the germline V gene. The ends lost 3 bases at V and 1 base at J; junction bases unmatched: 8. This CDR3 is built from 18 residues. CDR3 sequence: CASSHHLAGGPRTDTQYF. The CDR3 region has the DNA TGCGCCAGCAGCCACCATCTAGCGGGGGGGCCCCGCACAGATACGCAGTATTTT.

This clonotype has just a few counts. The chain carries TRBV7-6 and TRBJ2-5, with a possible D match to TRBD1 (6 bases). Trimming removed 0 bases from V and 2 bases from J, with 10 bases in between. There are 15 residues in the CDR3. From germline, CDR1 is SGHVS and CDR2 FNYEAQ. CDR3 coding DNA: TGTGCCAGCAGCTTAGCGGGGGCGGGTCAAGAGACCCAGTACTTC. Amino acids: CASSLAGAGQETQYF.

This clonotype has only a few counts. The chain has TRBV28 and TRBJ2-3, with TRBD2 as a possible D gene (6 bases). V was clipped by 3 bases and J by 1 base, with 11 bases between them. CDR1 and CDR2 from the germline V gene are MDHEN and SYDVKM. The CDR3 is 15 amino acids. CDR3 DNA: TGTGCCAGCAGTTTCGGGGGAAGCGGCACAGATACGCAGTATTTT. It yields the protein CASSFGGSGTDTQYF.

V is TRBV12-3 or TRBV12-4 and J is TRBJ2-3; 12 bases fit TRBD2. The CDR3 has 18 residues. V was pared by 11 bases and J by 3 bases, with 18 bases of the junction left unmatched. As DNA, the CDR3 is TGTGCCTTCACCTTGGGGCTAGCGGGGGGGTTAGTAACAGATACGCAGTATTTT. It specifies CAFTLGLAGGLVTDTQYF.

This chain links TRBV29-1 with TRBJ2-7, with 11 nucleotides matching TRBD2. Germline CDR1 is SQVTM and CDR2 is ANQGSEA. The CDR3 extends over 14 amino acids. Trimming took 4 bases from V and 1 from J; bases not matched to a gene: 3. The DNA for the CDR3 is TGCAGCGTTGTAGCGGGAGGGCGATCCTACGAGCAGTACTTC. This gives the protein CSVVAGGRSYEQYF.

Points on this clonotype: At one of its ends the junction is not consistent with the germline gene, which may arise from a read error. The chain couples TRBV30 to TRBJ2-7; maybe TRBD1 (6 bases). The CDR3 is 13 residues long. CDR1 and CDR2 (germline): GTSNPN, SVGIG (reference sequence). The CDR3 bases are TGTGTAGTGTCTGGACAGAGATACTACGAGCTGTACTTC. This codes for CVVSGQRYYELYF.

The V and J genes are TRBV20-1 and TRBJ2-7, with TRBD2 matching 13 bases. Germline V gene lookup returns CDR1 DFQATT and CDR2 SNEGSKA (reference sequence). V was clipped by 1 base and J by 6 bases; unmatched bases: 12. The CDR3 sequence is 17 residues long. The CDR3 protein is CSARAYGLAGALSEQYF. The DNA of the CDR3 is TGCAGTGCTAGAGCGTACGGACTAGCGGGGGCCCTTAGCGAGCAGTACTTC.

This clonotype occurred many times. The chain recombines TRBV10-3 with TRBJ2-2; 11 nucleotides match TRBD2. Germline CDR1 reads ENHRY; CDR2 reads SYGVKD. J lost 4 bases, V lost 6 bases, and 10 bases had no gene match. The CDR3 covers 17 residues. CDR3 residues: CAIRRGTSGSFTGELFF. CDR3 in DNA: TGTGCCATCAGAAGAGGGACTAGCGGTAGTTTCACCGGGGAGCTGTTTTTT.

This CDR3 reads CATSLGTYNEQFF. The CDR3 DNA reads as TGTGCCACCAGCTTGGGGACCTACAATGAGCAGTTCTTC. The J gene is TRBJ2-1, the V gene TRBV15; no definite D call. The CDR3 runs to 13 residues. CDR1 LNHNV and CDR2 YYDKDF come from the germline V gene (reference sequence). Trimming cost V 5 bases and J 2 bases, with 7 bases left between them.

This chain joins TRBV5-1 and TRBJ2-6; 11 bases match TRBD2. V lost 2 bases to trimming and J lost 1 base; unmatched junction nucleotides: 17. Germline V lookup: CDR1 SGHRS, CDR2 YFSETQ. This CDR3 comprises 22 residues. CDR3 nucleotide sequence: TGCGCCAGCAGCTTTCAGGGGGCAACTAGCGGGAGTAAGACTTCTGGGGCCAACGTCCTGACTTTC. It is translated as CASSFQGATSGSKTSGANVLTF.

The chain joins TRBV20-1 to TRBJ2-7; tentatively, D is TRBD1 (7 bases). CDR1 DFQATT and CDR2 SNEGSKA come from the germline V gene (reference sequence). The CDR3 is made up of 14 amino acids. Trimming shortened V by 3 bases and J by 4 bases, and 16 bases separated the two germline ends. The CDR3 sequence is CSARSDRDLYEQYF. The CDR3 nucleotides read TGCAGTGCTAGGAGTGACAGGGACTTGTACGAGCAGTACTTC.

The rearrangement uses TRBV28 and TRBJ2-1; 7 nucleotides align to TRBD2. CDR3 length: 12 residues. Per germline, CDR1 MDHEN and CDR2 SYDVKM. The trim removed 6 bases at V and 10 bases at J, leaving 6 bases unmatched. Here the CDR3 reads CASSKLGGEQFF. Written as DNA, the CDR3 is TGTGCCAGCAGCAAGCTCGGGGGGGAGCAGTTCTTC.

This clonotype appeared many times. V gene TRBV4-1 combines with J gene TRBJ2-3; a possible D gene is TRBD1 (5 bases). The length of the CDR3 is 16 residues. The V gene's germline CDR1 is MGHRA and CDR2 YSYEKL. Trimming cost V 1 base and J 0 bases, with 11 bases left between them. CDR3 protein: CASSQGQLPSTDTQYF. The CDR3 DNA sequence: TGCGCCAGCAGCCAAGGACAGCTTCCTAGCACAGATACGCAGTATTTT.

This clonotype was detected only a few times. This chain uses TRBV21-1 with TRBJ2-7. TRBV21-1 is classified as a pseudogene. The CDR3 sequence is 13 residues long. CDR3 protein: CASRVKVSYEQYF. As DNA, the CDR3 is TGTGCCAGCAGGGTAAAGGTTTCCTACGAGCAGTACTTC.

This clonotype has more than one count but fewer than ten. This CDR3 is CSAGIAGGTGELFF. In nucleotides, the CDR3 is TGCAGTGCCGGTATAGCGGGGGGCACCGGGGAGCTGTTTTTT. The chain joins TRBV20-1 to TRBJ2-2, with 10 bases that match TRBD2. CDR3 length: 14 amino acids. Germline loops: CDR1 DFQATT, CDR2 SNEGSKA (reference sequence). J lost 4 bases, V lost 6 bases, and 5 bases had no gene match.

This clonotype was found many times. The chain recombines TRBV3-1 with TRBJ2-5; D is possibly TRBD2 (5 bases). CDR3 length: 15 amino acids. V gave up 0 bases and J gave up 7 bases, with 15 bases separating them. The germline V gene encodes CDR1 LGHDT and CDR2 YNNKEL (reference sequence). The DNA of the CDR3 is TGTGCCAGCAGCCAAGATGGGAGTGGCCTGTGGACCCAGTACTTC. It encodes CASSQDGSGLWTQYF.

This clonotype has at least ten counts. The chain carries TRBV14 and TRBJ2-3; D remains ambiguous. The CDR3 is made up of 15 amino acids. V was pared by 0 bases and J by 3 bases, with 10 bases between. Germline loops: CDR1 SGHDN, CDR2 FVKESK. As DNA, the CDR3 is TGTGCCAGCAGCCAAGAAAGGGCGAGGACAGATACGCAGTATTTT. It encodes CASSQERARTDTQYF.

This clonotype occurred many times. Germline and junction disagree at one end, which may indicate a read error. The chain carries TRBV5-1 and TRBJ2-1; perhaps TRBD1 as D (5 bases). CDR1 is SGHRS, CDR2 YFSETQ, per germline. CDR3 length: 13 residues. In DNA, the CDR3 is TGCGCCAGCAGTTTGGCGCAGGGCCCCGAGCAGTTCTTC. This gives the protein CASSLAQGPEQFF.

This clonotype turned up a few times. The chain couples TRBV7-9 to TRBJ2-3; D may be TRBD2 (5 bases). The CDR3 consists of 13 residues. V dropped 5 bases and J dropped 6 bases, with 12 bases sitting between them. Germline-derived CDR1 and CDR2 are SEHNR and FQNEAQ (reference sequence). Written as DNA, the CDR3 is TGTGCCAGCAGCGGCGGGCCCGTTGATACGCAGTATTTT. This gives the protein CASSGGPVDTQYF.

There are a few counts of this clonotype. The rearrangement uses TRBV24-1 and TRBJ2-5; maybe TRBD1 (6 bases). V dropped 11 bases and J dropped 5 bases, with 11 bases sitting between them. This CDR3 has 11 residues. Germline loops: CDR1 KGHDR, CDR2 SFDVKD. The CDR3 nucleotides read TGTGCCATAGGTCAGGGGGAGACCCAGTACTTC. This encodes CAIGQGETQYF.

At least ten counts were recorded for this clonotype. The chain employs TRBV7-8 and TRBJ2-7, with 12 nucleotides matching TRBD2. This CDR3 spans 13 amino acids. V lost 5 bases to trimming and J lost 7 bases; unmatched junction nucleotides: 3. Germline assignment: CDR1 SGHVS and CDR2 FQNEAQ. CDR3 DNA: TGTGCCAGCAGCCGACTAGCGGGAGCTGAGCAGTACTTC. It codes for CASSRLAGAEQYF. The full variable domain, with the rest looked up from reference TRBV7-8 and TRBJ2-7, is GAGVSQSPRYKVAKRGQDVALRCDPISGHVSLFWYQQALGQGPEFLTYFQNEAQLDKSGLPSDRFFAERPEGSVSTLKIQRTQQEDSAVYLCASSRLAGAEQYFGPGTRLTVT.

The rearrangement links TRBV29-1 to TRBJ2-3; D may match TRBD1 or TRBD2 (5 bases each). The CDR3 has 12 amino acids. The V and J ends lost 7 bases and 2 bases respectively, with 10 bases between them. Germline V gene sequence: CDR1 SQVTM, CDR2 ANQGSEA. The CDR3 loop is CSEMGPTDTQYF. CDR3 coding DNA: TGCAGCGAGATGGGACCCACAGATACGCAGTATTTT.

This clonotype was found a few times. This chain links TRBV5-1 with TRBJ2-7; TRBD1 aligns across 10 bases. The germline gives CDR1 SGHRS, CDR2 YFSETQ. The CDR3 contains 15 residues. The trim removed 3 bases at V and 4 bases at J, leaving 7 bases unmatched. The chain's CDR3 is CASSSTGTGAYEQYF. CDR3 nucleotide sequence: TGCGCCAGCAGCTCTACCGGGACAGGGGCATACGAGCAGTACTTC.

This clonotype appeared a few times. The chain couples TRBV28 to TRBJ2-1; no definite D call. V lost 4 bases to trimming and J lost 5 bases, with 15 bases between them. Germline-derived CDR1 and CDR2 are MDHEN and SYDVKM. This CDR3 is built from 15 residues. CDR3 loop: CASSSILIRNNEQFF. CDR3 DNA sequence: TGTGCCAGCAGTTCAATCTTAATAAGAAACAATGAGCAGTTCTTC.